This paragraph reports one T cell receptor (beta chain). The V gene lost 2 bases and the J gene lost 2 bases, with 5 bases spanning the gap. The germline gives CDR1 MRHNA, CDR2 SNTAGT. CDR3 size: 13 residues. The protocol was immunoSEQ multiplex PCR, while the TCRdb copy is restricted to in-frame clones and leaves out a portion. This table has roughly 24,000 clones, 82% appearing once. This sample stems from a study of control samples from healthy donors and cancer patients. The source material was PBMCs. This clonotype originated in a man in his 60s with colorectal cancer. The genes are TRBV6-4 and TRBJ2-3; D gene unclear. The DNA for the CDR3 is TGTGCCAGCAGTGACGGTGACACAGATACGCAGTATTTT. As protein: CASSDGDTDTQYF.